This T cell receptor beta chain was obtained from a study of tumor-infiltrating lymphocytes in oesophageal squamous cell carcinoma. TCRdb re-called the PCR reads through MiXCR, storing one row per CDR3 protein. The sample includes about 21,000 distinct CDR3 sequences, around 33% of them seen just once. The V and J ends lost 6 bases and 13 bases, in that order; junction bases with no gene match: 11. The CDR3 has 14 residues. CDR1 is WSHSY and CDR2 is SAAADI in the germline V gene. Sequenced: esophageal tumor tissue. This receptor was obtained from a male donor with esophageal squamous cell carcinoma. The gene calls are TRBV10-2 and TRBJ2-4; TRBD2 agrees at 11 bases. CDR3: CASRVAGGEDEQYF. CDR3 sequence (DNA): TGCGCCAGCAGGGTAGCGGGAGGGGAGGATGAGCAGTACTTC.